Listed here are 18 T cell receptor beta chains from one sample, sequenced in a study of response to subunit inactivated influenza vaccine. TCRdb ran MiXCR on the RT-PCR reads and lists one entry per CDR3 protein. Seen here are 550,000 to 650,000 distinct CDR3 sequences, 10% to 15% observed once, and the top ten hold about 10%. The sample was PBMCs from blood, taken on the day of vaccination. All receptors come from a man over 45 who received an inactivated influenza vaccine.

The chain links TRBV11-2 to TRBJ2-5; TRBD2 aligns across 10 bases. The CDR3 has 20 residues. CDR1 is SGHAT, CDR2 FQNNGV, per germline. V lost 1 base and J lost 2; bases outside the gene matches: 16. CDR3: CASSLVFLVGASGSQETQYF. In nucleotides, the CDR3 is TGTGCCAGCAGCTTAGTCTTTCTTGTCGGGGCTAGCGGGAGTCAAGAGACCCAGTACTTC.

This clonotype was counted a few times. The V gene is TRBV5-1, the J gene TRBJ2-7; TRBD1 matches 7 bases. This CDR3 has 15 amino acids. Trimming at V came to 0 bases and at J to 0 bases, leaving 3 bases not matched to a gene. The germline CDR1 and CDR2 sequences are SGHRS and YFSETQ. The CDR3 coding sequence is TGCGCCAGCAGCTTGGTTGGACAGGCCTCCTACGAGCAGTACTTC. It specifies CASSLVGQASYEQYF.

This clonotype was observed at least ten times. This sequence joins TRBV18 and TRBJ2-1, with TRBD1 matching 8 bases. CDR3 length: 16 amino acids. V lost 1 base to trimming and J lost 7 bases; unmatched junction nucleotides: 9. CDR1 and CDR2 from the germline V gene are KGHSH and LQKENI. In DNA form, the CDR3 reads TGTGCCAGCTCACCACGGTCAGGGGGCGGTAAAAATGAGCAGTTCTTC. Its protein is CASSPRSGGGKNEQFF.

In its sample, this clonotype was seen a few times. J is TRBJ1-5 and V is TRBV2; no definite D call. The CDR3 has 14 amino acids. CDR1 is SNHLY, CDR2 FYNNEI, per germline. V lost 2 bases to trimming and J lost 1 base, with 6 bases between them. CDR3 region: CASSERTSNQPQHF. DNA for the CDR3: TGTGCCAGCAGTGAACGGACCAGCAATCAGCCCCAGCATTTT.

In its sample, this clonotype was seen many times. The V gene is TRBV4-2, the J gene TRBJ2-1; 9 bases line up with TRBD2. The length of the CDR3 is 18 residues. Looked up from germline, CDR1 is LGHNA and CDR2 is YNFKEQ. Losses at the gene ends were 2 bases for V and 5 bases for J; bases not matched to a gene: 13. The CDR3 reads CASSQSFFAGGPDNEQFF. CDR3 nucleotides: TGTGCCAGCAGCCAATCTTTTTTTGCGGGGGGGCCAGACAATGAGCAGTTCTTC.

The J gene is TRBJ2-3, the V gene TRBV7-9; the D is unclear. Germline values: CDR1 SEHNR, CDR2 FQNEAQ (reference sequence). Trimming took 2 bases from V and 0 from J, leaving 12 bases between them. This CDR3 contains 16 residues. CDR3 loop: CASSLNPLTSTDTQYF. CDR3 bases: TGTGCCAGCAGCTTAAACCCACTTACTAGCACAGATACGCAGTATTTT. Variable domain in full (rest from reference TRBV7-9 and TRBJ2-3): DTGVSQNPRHKITKRGQNVTFRCDPISEHNRLYWYRQTLGQGPEFLTYFQNEAQLEKSRLLSDRFSAERPKGSFSTLEIQRTEQGDSAMYLCASSLNPLTSTDTQYFGPGTRLTVL.

The sample holds a few counts of this clonotype. The chain uses TRBV10-3 and TRBJ2-1, with D maybe TRBD2 (5 bases). Trimming cost V 6 bases and J 1 base, with 10 bases left between them. This CDR3 is built from 14 residues. CDR1 is ENHRY and CDR2 is SYGVKD in the germline V gene. The CDR3 DNA sequence: TGTGCCATCAGCCCAGAGGGATCCTACAATGAGCAGTTCTTC. Encoded protein: CAISPEGSYNEQFF.

The chain employs TRBV12-3 or TRBV12-4 and TRBJ2-7; 10 nucleotides line up with TRBD2. The V and J ends lost 4 bases and 0 bases, in that order; junction bases with no gene match: 6. The length of the CDR3 is 16 residues. CDR3 residues: CASSWDSGRFSYEQYF. The CDR3 nucleotides are TGTGCCAGCAGTTGGGATAGCGGGAGGTTCTCCTACGAGCAGTACTTC.

In its sample, this clonotype was seen many times. The rearrangement joins TRBV12-3 or TRBV12-4 to TRBJ2-2; D is unclear. The V end lost 9 bases, the J end lost 3 bases, and 8 bases lay between the germline ends. The CDR3 is 12 residues long. CDR3 protein: CASSPYTGELFF. CDR3 in DNA: TGTGCCAGTAGTCCCTACACCGGGGAGCTGTTTTTT.

This clonotype was recorded at least ten times. The chain joins TRBV6-5 to TRBJ1-5; no firm D call. The V and J ends lost 1 base and 0 bases respectively, with 1 base between them. The germline V gene encodes CDR1 MNHEY and CDR2 SVGAGI. The length of the CDR3 is 13 residues. The chain's CDR3 is CASSYYSNQPQHF. The CDR3 region has the DNA TGTGCCAGCAGTTACTATAGCAATCAGCCCCAGCATTTT.

This clonotype was counted at least ten times. The CDR3 region is CASGGGDGYTF. The CDR3 DNA follows: TGTGCCAGCGGAGGCGGCGATGGCTACACCTTC. This chain uses TRBV6-6 with TRBJ1-2; D gene ambiguous. The V end lost 8 bases, the J end lost 6 bases, and 10 bases lay between the germline ends. Looked up from germline, CDR1 is MNHNY and CDR2 is SVGAGI (reference sequence). This CDR3 is built from 11 residues.

The rearrangement links TRBV27 to TRBJ1-5; TRBD1 might be the D (5 bases). Germline CDR1 reads MNHEY; CDR2 reads SMNVEV (reference sequence). Between the trimmed V and J ends, which lost 6 bases and 2 bases, there was a span of 17 bases. This CDR3 is 16 amino acids long. This CDR3 is CASRSISQGGNQPQHF. DNA for the CDR3: TGTGCCAGCAGATCTATCTCGCAGGGTGGCAATCAGCCCCAGCATTTT.

This clonotype was seen more than once but under ten times. The chain carries TRBV12-3 or TRBV12-4 and TRBJ2-1; 8 bases are a match to TRBD2. CDR3 length equals 17 residues. Trimming cost V 6 bases and J 7 bases; bases outside gene matches: 17. For the CDR3, the DNA is TGTGCCAGCAGCGGAGGGGATTTTAGCGGGGTGCGAAATGAGCAGTTCTTC. Protein product: CASSGGDFSGVRNEQFF.

The chain recombines TRBV20-1 with TRBJ2-3, with 10 bases that match TRBD2. The CDR3 consists of 16 residues. Trimming took 3 bases from V and 1 from J; bases not matched to a gene: 7. In germline, CDR1 is DFQATT, CDR2 SNEGSKA (reference sequence). CDR3 coding DNA: TGCAGTGCTAGGGTCAGCGGGGGGGGACGCACAGATACGCAGTATTTT. Residues: CSARVSGGGRTDTQYF.

This clonotype was recorded a few times. The chain uses TRBV29-1 and TRBJ2-3; D tentatively fits TRBD1 or TRBD2 (5 bases each). The V gene lost 0 bases and the J gene lost 0 bases, with 10 bases spanning the gap. The CDR3 runs to 15 residues. The germline CDR1 and CDR2 sequences are SQVTM and ANQGSEA. In DNA, the CDR3 is TGCAGCGTTGAAGACGGGACGACAAGCACAGATACGCAGTATTTT. Translating it yields CSVEDGTTSTDTQYF.

The chain couples TRBV6-5 to TRBJ1-1; D call uncertain. Trimming pared 6 bases from V and 6 bases from J, leaving 11 bases between. From germline, CDR1 is MNHEY and CDR2 SVGAGI. This CDR3 is built from 12 residues. The CDR3 loop reads CASSQREAEAFF. The CDR3 nucleotides read TGTGCCAGCAGCCAGCGGGAGGCTGAAGCTTTCTTT.

This CDR3 is CASRRRQANTGELFF. As DNA, the CDR3 is TGTGCCAGCAGACGTAGACAGGCGAACACCGGGGAGCTGTTTTTT. V gene TRBV7-9 combines with J gene TRBJ2-2, with D perhaps TRBD1 (6 bases). Trimming took off 6 bases at V and 0 bases at J, with 11 bases between the two ends. Germline-derived CDR1 and CDR2 are SEHNR and FQNEAQ (reference sequence). CDR3 size: 15 residues.

This clonotype was recorded at least ten times. The rearrangement joins TRBV28 to TRBJ2-5; 13 bases map to TRBD2. J gave up 7 bases and V 3 bases, and 8 bases lay outside the gene matches. In germline, CDR1 is MDHEN, CDR2 SYDVKM. The CDR3 contains 16 residues. CDR3 sequence reads: CASSLGTSGAFGTQYF. The CDR3 nucleotides are TGTGCCAGCAGTTTGGGGACTAGCGGGGCTTTTGGGACCCAGTACTTC.